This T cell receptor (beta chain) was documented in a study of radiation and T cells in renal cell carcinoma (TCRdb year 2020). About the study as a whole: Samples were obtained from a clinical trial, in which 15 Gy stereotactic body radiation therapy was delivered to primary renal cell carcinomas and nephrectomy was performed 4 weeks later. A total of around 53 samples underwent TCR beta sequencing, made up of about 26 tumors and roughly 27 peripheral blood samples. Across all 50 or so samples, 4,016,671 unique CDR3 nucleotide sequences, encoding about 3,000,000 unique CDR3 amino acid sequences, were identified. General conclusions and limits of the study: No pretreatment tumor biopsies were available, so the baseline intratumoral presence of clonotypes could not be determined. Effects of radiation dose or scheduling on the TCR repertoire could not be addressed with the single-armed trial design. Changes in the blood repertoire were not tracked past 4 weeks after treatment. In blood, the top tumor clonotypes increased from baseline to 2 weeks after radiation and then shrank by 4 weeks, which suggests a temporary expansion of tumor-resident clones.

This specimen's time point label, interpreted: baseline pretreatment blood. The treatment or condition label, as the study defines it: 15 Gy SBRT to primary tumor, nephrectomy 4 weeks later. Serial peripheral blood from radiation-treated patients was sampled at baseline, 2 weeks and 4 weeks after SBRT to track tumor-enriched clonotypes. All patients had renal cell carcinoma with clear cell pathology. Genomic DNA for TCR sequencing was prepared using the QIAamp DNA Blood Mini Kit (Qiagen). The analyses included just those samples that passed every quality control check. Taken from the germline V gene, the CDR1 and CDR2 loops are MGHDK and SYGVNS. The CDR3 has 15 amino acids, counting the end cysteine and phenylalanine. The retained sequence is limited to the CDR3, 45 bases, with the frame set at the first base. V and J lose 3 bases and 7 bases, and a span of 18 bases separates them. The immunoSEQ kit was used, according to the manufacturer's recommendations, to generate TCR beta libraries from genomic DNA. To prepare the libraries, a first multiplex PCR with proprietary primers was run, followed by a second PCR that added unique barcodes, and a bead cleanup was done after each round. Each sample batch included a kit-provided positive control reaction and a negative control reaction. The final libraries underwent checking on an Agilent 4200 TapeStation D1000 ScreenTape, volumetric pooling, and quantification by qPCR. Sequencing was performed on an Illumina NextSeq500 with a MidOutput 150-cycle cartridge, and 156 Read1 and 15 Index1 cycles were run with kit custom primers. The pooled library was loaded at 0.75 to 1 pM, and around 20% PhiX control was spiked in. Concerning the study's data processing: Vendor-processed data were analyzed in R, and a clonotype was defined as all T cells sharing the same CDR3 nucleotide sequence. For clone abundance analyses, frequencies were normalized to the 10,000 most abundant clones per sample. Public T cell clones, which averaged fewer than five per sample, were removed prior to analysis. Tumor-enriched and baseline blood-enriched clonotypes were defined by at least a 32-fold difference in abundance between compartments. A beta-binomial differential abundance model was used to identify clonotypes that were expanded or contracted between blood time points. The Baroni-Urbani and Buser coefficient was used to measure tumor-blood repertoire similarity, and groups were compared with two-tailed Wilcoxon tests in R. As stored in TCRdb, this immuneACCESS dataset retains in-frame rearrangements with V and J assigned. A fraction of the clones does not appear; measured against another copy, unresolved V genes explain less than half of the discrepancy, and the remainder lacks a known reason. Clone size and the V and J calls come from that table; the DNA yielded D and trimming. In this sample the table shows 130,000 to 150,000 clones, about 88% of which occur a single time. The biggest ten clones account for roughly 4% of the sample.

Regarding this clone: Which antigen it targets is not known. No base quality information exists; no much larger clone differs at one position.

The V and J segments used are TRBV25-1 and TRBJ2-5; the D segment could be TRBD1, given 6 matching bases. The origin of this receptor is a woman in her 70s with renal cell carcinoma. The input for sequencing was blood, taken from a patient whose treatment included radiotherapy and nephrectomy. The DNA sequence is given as TGTGCCAGCAGTGACCTGACAGGACCCCAGGCGACCCAGTACTTC. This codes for CASSDLTGPQATQYF.